The sample holds one count of the clone carrying this TCR beta chain. Its antigen remains unknown. This sample is part of a study of shared clonotypes between healthy human individuals. Study-level points and caveats: Several donors shared approximately 5% of their naive CD4 clonotypes.

CD45RO-negative CD8 cells positively selected for CCR7 made up the naive population, which excluded terminally differentiated effector memory CD45RA+ cells. An assay was performed, and its level was deep. Assay: immunoSEQ multiplex PCR; the TCRdb copy retains only in-frame clones and omits some. The sample has some 2 million clones; around 96% are singletons. The receptor comes from a man aged 18 to 29 in good health. Sequenced material: naive CD8+ T cells sorted from blood.

The CDR3 region has the DNA TGTGCCAGCAGCTTGGGAGGCTATAGCAATCAGCCCCAGCATTTT. Translation gives CASSLGGYSNQPQHF. V and J are TRBV5-4 and TRBJ1-5; D is undetermined. Germline lookup yields CDR1 SGHNT and CDR2 YYREEE (reference sequence). Trimming removed 0 bases from V and 0 bases from J, with 7 bases in between. This CDR3 spans 15 amino acids.